These 10 T cell receptor beta chains share one sample of origin, sequenced in a study of cytomegalovirus exposure and HLA in healthy donors. The PCR was carried out with 60 Vbeta primers and 13 Jbeta primers. Only in-frame clones appear in the TCRdb table, and some are missing; sequencing was by immunoSEQ multiplex PCR. Of approximately 240,000 clones listed, around 89% are singletons. The sample taken for sequencing was PBMCs. All receptors derive from a woman between 18 and 29 years old in good health and CMV-seronegative.

V usage is TRBV10-2 and J usage is TRBJ1-5; a weak D match, TRBD1 (6 bases). The CDR3 length is 18 residues. The V end was cut by 6 bases, the J end by 5 bases, with 26 bases between. Germline V gene sequence: CDR1 WSHSY, CDR2 SAAADI. The CDR3 nucleotides read TGCGCCAGCAGCGACCCATCTCCGGGGACAAGGGTTTATCAGCCCCAGCATTTT. As protein: CASSDPSPGTRVYQPQHF.

This clone occurred once. This chain joins TRBV4-3 and TRBJ2-7; 11 bases match TRBD2. The V segment lost 4 bases and the J segment 2 bases; nucleotides outside the gene matches: 7. From germline, CDR1 is LGHNA and CDR2 YSLEER. The CDR3 extends over 16 amino acids. DNA of the CDR3: TGCGCCAGCAGCCCGGGAATAGCGGGAGGGCCCTACGAGCAGTACTTC. As protein: CASSPGIAGGPYEQYF.

The rearrangement joins TRBV6-6 to TRBJ2-5; D not certain. The germline V gene has CDR1 MNHNY and CDR2 SVGAGI (reference sequence). CDR3 length equals 14 residues. Between the trimmed V and J ends, which lost 6 bases and 6 bases, there was a span of 17 bases. CDR3: CASRQKLDLKTQYF. The CDR3 DNA reads as TGTGCCAGCAGACAAAAGCTAGACCTGAAGACCCAGTACTTC.

This rearrangement joins TRBV5-1 to TRBJ1-2, with 7 positions matching TRBD1. Germline CDR1 and CDR2: SGHRS and YFSETQ. The CDR3 length is 14 residues. With 6 bases clipped from V and 8 bases from J, the junction kept 13 bases outside the gene matches. The CDR3 bases are TGCGCCAGCAACTCGGAAGGGGGCGCGGGGGGCTACACCTTC. This gives the protein CASNSEGGAGGYTF.

The genes are TRBV29-1 and TRBJ1-2; a possible D gene is TRBD1 (5 bases). Germline V gene sequence: CDR1 SQVTM, CDR2 ANQGSEA. V was pared by 0 bases and J by 1 base, with 18 bases between. This CDR3 is built from 17 residues. CDR3 DNA sequence: TGCAGCGTTGAAGACCCAGCGGGGGGGTCGTATAACTATGGCTACACCTTC. It specifies CSVEDPAGGSYNYGYTF. The complete variable domain, with remaining parts taken from reference TRBV29-1 and TRBJ1-2, reads SAVISQKPSRDICQRGTSLTIQCQVDSQVTMMFWYRQQPGQSLTLIATANQGSEATYESGFVIDKFPISRPNLTFSTLTVSNMSPEDSSIYLCSVEDPAGGSYNYGYTFGSGTRLTVV.

The chain joins TRBV18 to TRBJ1-2; 7 bases are shared with TRBD1. Trimming at V came to 4 bases and at J to 8 bases, leaving 7 bases not matched to a gene. The CDR3 runs to 13 residues. The V gene's germline CDR1 is KGHSH and CDR2 LQKENI. The chain's CDR3 is CASSRITGDGYTF. CDR3 in DNA: TGTGCCAGCTCACGGATTACAGGGGACGGCTACACCTTC.

This clone came up once. The genes are TRBV2 and TRBJ2-5, with 8 positions matching TRBD2. Looked up from germline, CDR1 is SNHLY and CDR2 is FYNNEI. J was trimmed by 2 bases and V by 1 base; bases with no gene match: 3. The CDR3 has 15 residues. The CDR3 DNA follows: TGTGCCAGCAGTGAAGGACTAGCGATTCAAGAGACCCAGTACTTC. This translates into CASSEGLAIQETQYF.

V and J are TRBV7-2 and TRBJ2-2, with a possible D match to TRBD2 (6 bases). Germline CDR1 is SGHTA and CDR2 is FQGNSA. CDR3 size: 15 residues. V gave up 1 base and J gave up 3 bases, with 9 bases separating them. Here the CDR3 reads CASSLGIADTGELFF. In DNA form, the CDR3 reads TGTGCCAGCAGCTTAGGGATAGCGGACACCGGGGAGCTGTTTTTT.

CDR3 sequence: CASSWSGQGNEKLFF. The DNA for the CDR3 is TGTGCCAGCAGCTGGTCAGGACAGGGGAATGAAAAACTGTTTTTT. This chain joins TRBV11-2 and TRBJ1-4; 9 bases are shared with TRBD1. CDR1 is SGHAT and CDR2 is FQNNGV in the germline V gene. V trimming: 4 bases; J trimming: 5 bases; junction bases outside the gene matches: 5. CDR3 length: 15 amino acids. The whole variable domain, filled in from reference TRBV11-2 and TRBJ1-4, reads EAGVAQSPRYKIIEKRQSVAFWCNPISGHATLYWYQQILGQGPKLLIQFQNNGVVDDSQLPKDRFSAERLKGVDSTLKIQPAKLEDSAVYLCASSWSGQGNEKLFFGSGTQLSVL.

J is TRBJ1-5 and V is TRBV4-2, with TRBD1 as a possible D gene (6 bases). The CDR3 is 17 amino acids. The germline V gene encodes CDR1 LGHNA and CDR2 YNFKEQ. The V and J ends lost 3 bases and 1 base respectively, with 16 bases between them. CDR3 nucleotides: TGTGCCAGCAGCCAGGACCACCGACAGGCAAGCAATCAGCCCCAGCATTTT. It specifies CASSQDHRQASNQPQHF.